This record covers a single T cell receptor (beta chain). Its specificity is not known. The data were obtained in a study of cytomegalovirus exposure and HLA in healthy donors. The germline V gene encodes CDR1 SGHTS and CDR2 YDEGEE. The CDR3 has 15 residues. Trimming at V came to 2 bases and at J to 4 bases, leaving 6 bases not matched to a gene. Findings of the study overall: It was found in a later analysis that first-cohort TCR clusters tended to co-occur in the 95 to 150 validation repertoires.

Measured with immunoSEQ multiplex PCR; TCRdb has only the in-frame clones, and not every one. The repertoire consists of 120,000 or so clones, with 89% occurring once and the leading ten covering around 1.2%. The clonotype originates from a woman between 18 and 29 years old in good health and CMV-seronegative. This chain joins TRBV5-8 and TRBJ1-5; 7 bases match TRBD1. The sample comprised PBMCs. In DNA, the CDR3 is TGTGCCAGCAGCTTCCGGACAGGAGGAAATCAGCCCCAGCATTTT. This gives the protein CASSFRTGGNQPQHF.